This T cell receptor beta chain was identified in a study of shared clonotypes between healthy human individuals. The CDR3 is 16 amino acids. The V gene's germline CDR1 is MNHEY and CDR2 SMNVEV (reference sequence). V was pared by 5 bases and J by 3 bases, with 20 bases between. Under the authors' procedure: Filtering was not the same, since immunoSEQ gave junction-only sequences without quality scores. Clones were read by immunoSEQ multiplex PCR, and TCRdb kept only the in-frame ones, dropping some. V, J and clone size are those of that table, while D and trimming were read from the DNA. Of hundreds of thousands of clones listed, roughly 72% are singletons.

The V call is TRBV27, the J call TRBJ2-7, with D possibly called TRBD1 or TRBD2 (5 bases each). The sequenced sample consisted of PBMCs. The source of this sequence is a woman aged 40 to 49 in good health. Some clones in this sample may be carry-over from other donors' samples. This CDR3 reads CASSPHLGTLDYEQYF. CDR3 in DNA: TGTGCCAGCAGTCCCCACCTCGGGACCTTGGACTACGAGCAGTACTTC.